A single sample is the source of the 31 T cell receptor beta chains below, sequenced in a study of neoadjuvant anti-PD-1 for oral cavity cancer (dated by TCRdb to the early 2020s). Libraries were made using the immunoSEQ multiplex PCR assay. The immuneACCESS repertoire file appears here via TCRdb, limited to in-frame rearrangements. These files lack a portion of the clones; in checked studies, under half of the deficit traces to unresolved V genes, and the cause of the others is not known. This sample lists tens of thousands of clones; roughly nine tenths were detected once. The biggest ten clones account for 2.5% to 3% of the sample. Explained via the paper, the time point label denotes: after neoadjuvant nivolumab, at surgical resection. Specimen: PBMCs, collected after nivolumab (anti-PD-1) treatment. These TCRs come from a person aged 40 to 85 with oral cavity squamous cell carcinoma.

The chain recombines TRBV6-1 with TRBJ1-2; D gene unclear. Germline V gene data show CDR1 as MNHNS and CDR2 as SASEGT. V shed 3 bases and J shed 8 bases, with 7 bases lying between them. This CDR3 is built from 11 residues. The CDR3 protein is CASSDKTGYTF. For the CDR3, the DNA is TGTGCCAGCAGTGATAAGACCGGCTACACCTTC.

The rearrangement uses TRBV9 and TRBJ2-1, with 11 bases matching TRBD1. The J segment lost 10 bases and the V segment lost 2 bases, leaving 8 bases of the junction unmatched. Germline V CDR1 and CDR2: SGDLS, YYNGEE. The CDR3 is 15 residues long. The CDR3 spells CASSVRDRGAGEQFF. CDR3 nucleotide sequence: TGTGCCAGCAGCGTCCGGGACAGGGGGGCCGGGGAGCAGTTCTTC.

The chain uses TRBV4-2 and TRBJ1-2, with D perhaps matching TRBD1 (6 bases). The germline gives CDR1 LGHNA, CDR2 YNFKEQ. The V end was cut by 0 bases, the J end by 0 bases, with 11 bases between. CDR3 length: 16 residues. This CDR3 reads CASSQEGQTTNYGYTF. In nucleotides, the CDR3 is TGTGCCAGCAGCCAAGAAGGACAGACCACTAACTATGGCTACACCTTC.

The chain joins TRBV5-1 to TRBJ2-1; a possible D gene is TRBD2 (6 bases). Germline V lookup: CDR1 SGHRS, CDR2 YFSETQ. The CDR3 is 15 amino acids. Trimming left V 7 bases short and J 0 bases short, with 14 bases between. CDR3 sequence: CASAGQHFSYNEQFF. The CDR3 DNA reads as TGCGCCAGCGCGGGGCAACACTTCTCCTACAATGAGCAGTTCTTC.

This chain links TRBV7-6 with TRBJ2-1, with D hard to call. This CDR3 comprises 16 residues. The V end lost 6 bases, the J end lost 7 bases, and 22 bases lay between the germline ends. CDR1 and CDR2 from the germline V gene are SGHVS and FNYEAQ. The CDR3 protein is CASSSPQSTTWNEQFF. CDR3 bases: TGTGCCAGCAGTTCCCCTCAGTCAACTACTTGGAATGAGCAGTTCTTC.

The rearrangement uses TRBV7-9 and TRBJ2-7; TRBD2 is a possible D gene (5 bases). Germline CDR1 is SEHNR and CDR2 is FQNEAQ (reference sequence). The CDR3 is 18 residues long. Deletions cut 5 bases from V and 1 base from J, with 24 bases between. The CDR3 DNA is TGTGCCAGCAGCCGCCGTTCAAGCGGTGAACAGATTTCCTACGAGCAGTACTTC. The encoded protein is CASSRRSSGEQISYEQYF.

The J gene is TRBJ1-2, the V gene TRBV9; 7 bases fit TRBD1. Unmatched junction bases numbered 10, after V lost 2 bases and J lost 3 bases. CDR3 length equals 16 residues. Germline CDR1 reads SGDLS; CDR2 reads YYNGEE. CDR3 in amino acids: CASSVSRQGIDYGYTF. The CDR3 nucleotides are TGTGCCAGCAGCGTTTCTCGACAGGGAATTGACTATGGCTACACCTTC.

J is TRBJ1-1 and V is TRBV18, with 7 bases aligning to TRBD1. Germline assignment: CDR1 KGHSH and CDR2 LQKENI. Trimming took 1 base from V and 2 from J; bases not matched to a gene: 7. This CDR3 region has 16 residues. CDR3 in amino acids: CASSPRQGIGNTEAFF. In DNA form, the CDR3 reads TGTGCCAGCTCACCACGACAGGGTATAGGAAACACTGAAGCTTTCTTT.

This clone was observed once. The rearrangement links TRBV29-1 to TRBJ1-1, with 8 bases matching TRBD1. Germline values: CDR1 SQVTM, CDR2 ANQGSEA. With V trimmed by 2 bases and J by 7 bases, 15 bases remained unmatched. This CDR3 contains 16 residues. The DNA for the CDR3 is TGCAGCGTTGAATGGCAGCCAGGGGGCAGGGTAAGTGAAGCTTTCTTT. It is translated as CSVEWQPGGRVSEAFF.

This clone was detected only a few times. The J gene is TRBJ1-5, the V gene TRBV6-1; no definite D call. The V end was cut by 2 bases, the J end by 0 bases, with 5 bases between. Germline loops: CDR1 MNHNS, CDR2 SASEGT. The CDR3 has 14 residues. CDR3 region: CASSEWGSNQPQHF. For the CDR3, the DNA is TGTGCCAGCAGTGAATGGGGTAGCAATCAGCCCCAGCATTTT.

This rearrangement joins TRBV5-1 to TRBJ1-3; D possibly corresponds to TRBD1 (5 bases). V gave up 0 bases and J gave up 0 bases, with 7 bases separating them. CDR1 is SGHRS and CDR2 is YFSETQ in the germline V gene. The CDR3 is 15 residues long. The CDR3 DNA reads TGCGCCAGCAGCTTGGTGGGGCCCTCTGGAAACACCATATATTTT. Translated: CASSLVGPSGNTIYF.

The V call is TRBV10-3, the J call TRBJ1-4; D is uncertain. Looked up from germline, CDR1 is ENHRY and CDR2 is SYGVKD. V was pared by 6 bases and J by 8 bases, with 7 bases between. The CDR3 totals 11 residues. The CDR3 coding sequence is TGTGCCATCAGCCAGGACGAAAAACTGTTTTTT. As protein: CAISQDEKLFF.

This clone was seen only once. V and J are TRBV7-8 and TRBJ1-1; 7 positions agree with TRBD1. Unmatched junction bases numbered 2, after V lost 0 bases and J lost 1 base. The CDR3 extends over 15 amino acids. Germline V gives CDR1 SGHVS, CDR2 FQNEAQ. This CDR3 reads CASSLAGGRNTEAFF. In nucleotides, the CDR3 is TGTGCCAGCAGCTTAGCAGGGGGCAGGAACACTGAAGCTTTCTTT.

The J gene is TRBJ1-5, the V gene TRBV5-5, with a tentative D call TRBD1 (6 bases). Trimming pared 1 base from V and 4 bases from J, leaving 12 bases between. The CDR3 runs to 15 residues. Looked up from germline, CDR1 is SGHKS and CDR2 is YYEKEE (reference sequence). CDR3 residues: CASSLTFRGNQPQHF. The CDR3 DNA follows: TGTGCCAGCAGCTTGACCTTCAGGGGAAATCAGCCCCAGCATTTT.

The chain has TRBV4-1 and TRBJ2-1; unclear D gene. In germline, CDR1 is MGHRA, CDR2 YSYEKL. Trimming shortened V by 0 bases and J by 5 bases, and 11 bases separated the two germline ends. The CDR3 is made up of 15 amino acids. The CDR3 loop is CASSQEWVQNNEQFF. For the CDR3, the DNA is TGCGCCAGCAGCCAAGAGTGGGTCCAGAACAATGAGCAGTTCTTC.

This sequence joins TRBV6-1 and TRBJ1-2; the D is unclear. The CDR3 sequence is 12 residues long. Trimming cost V 8 bases and J 0 bases, with 7 bases left between them. Germline V gene lookup returns CDR1 MNHNS and CDR2 SASEGT. CDR3 DNA sequence: TGTGCCAGCTTAACAACTAACTATGGCTACACCTTC. Its translation: CASLTTNYGYTF.

The chain carries TRBV5-1 and TRBJ2-1, with a possible D match to TRBD1 (6 bases). Trimming took off 0 bases at V and 6 bases at J, with 13 bases between the two ends. The CDR3 runs 15 residues. Per the germline V gene, CDR1 is SGHRS and CDR2 is YFSETQ. CDR3 sequence (DNA): TGCGCCAGCAGCTTGGCCAGGGGACAAAGCAATGAGCAGTTCTTC. This encodes CASSLARGQSNEQFF.

J is TRBJ2-1 and V is TRBV7-3, with D hard to call. Trimming pared 0 bases from V and 7 bases from J, leaving 7 bases between. The CDR3 is made up of 13 amino acids. Germline CDR1 and CDR2: SGHTA and FQGTGA. The CDR3: CASSLTLRNEQFF. In DNA, the CDR3 is TGTGCCAGCAGCTTAACCCTAAGAAATGAGCAGTTCTTC.

This chain uses TRBV15 with TRBJ2-2; D assignment may be TRBD1 or TRBD2 (7 bases each). V was clipped by 6 bases and J by 6 bases, with 20 bases between them. The CDR3 sequence is 16 residues long. Germline CDR1 reads LNHNV; CDR2 reads YYDKDF (reference sequence). Here the CDR3 reads CATREGASGVAGELFF. The DNA for the CDR3 is TGTGCCACCAGAGAGGGGGCGAGCGGGGTTGCCGGGGAGCTGTTTTTT.

The CDR3: CASSVQEGNTEAFF. For the CDR3, the DNA is TGCGCCAGCAGCGTTCAGGAAGGGAACACTGAAGCTTTCTTT. The chain combines TRBV5-1 with TRBJ1-1, with D unresolved. The CDR3 totals 14 residues. In germline, CDR1 is SGHRS, CDR2 YFSETQ. V was trimmed by 4 bases and J by 1 base, leaving 11 bases between them.

As to this clone: A junction end diverges from the germline sequence, so it may reflect a read error. The chain joins TRBV6-1 to TRBJ2-3, with D unclear. Germline lookup yields CDR1 MNHNS and CDR2 SASEGT. The CDR3 is made up of 15 amino acids. CDR3 DNA sequence: TGTGCCAGCAGTGATGGAGCGACCAGCATAGATACGCAGTATTTT. This translates into CASSDGATSIDTQYF.

This clone was counted a few times. The CDR3 loop reads CASSSQTGAYGYTF. CDR3 nucleotide sequence: TGTGCCAGCAGTTCCCAGACAGGGGCCTATGGCTACACCTTC. V is TRBV27 and J is TRBJ1-2; TRBD1 agrees at 8 bases. Germline loops: CDR1 MNHEY, CDR2 SMNVEV (reference sequence). The V and J ends lost 4 bases and 4 bases, in that order; junction bases with no gene match: 5. This CDR3 is built from 14 residues.

In this sample, this clone turned up a few times. The chain has TRBV30 and TRBJ1-2, with a possible D match to TRBD1 (5 bases). CDR3 length: 15 amino acids. The V gene lost 1 base and the J gene lost 4 bases, with 16 bases spanning the gap. Germline CDR1 reads GTSNPN; CDR2 reads SVGIG (reference sequence). CDR3 nucleotide sequence: TGTGCCTGGAGTGATTTCTGGGAGGGGACCTATGGCTACACCTTC. Its translation is CAWSDFWEGTYGYTF.

The chain uses TRBV4-1 and TRBJ2-7, with 10 bases matching TRBD2. Trimming removed 4 bases from V and 4 bases from J; junction bases left unmatched: 10. This CDR3 is built from 16 residues. The V gene's germline CDR1 is MGHRA and CDR2 YSYEKL. The CDR3 nucleotides are TGCGCCAGCAGCCGAGTTATACTAGCGGGACAGTACGAGCAGTACTTC. Amino acids: CASSRVILAGQYEQYF.

The chain carries TRBV5-1 and TRBJ1-1; TRBD1 agrees at 8 bases. CDR1 is SGHRS, CDR2 YFSETQ, per germline. The CDR3 totals 14 residues. J was trimmed by 4 bases and V by 2 bases; bases with no gene match: 4. The CDR3 DNA is TGCGCCAGCAGCTTACAGGGGGAAGCCACTGAAGCTTTCTTT. This codes for CASSLQGEATEAFF.

This chain joins TRBV7-8 and TRBJ2-1, with 13 bases identical to TRBD2. This CDR3 contains 16 residues. The germline gives CDR1 SGHVS, CDR2 FQNEAQ. Germline trimming cut 5 bases from V and 7 bases from J; bases unmatched to any gene: 8. CDR3 DNA: TGTGCCAGCAGCCCAGGGACTAGCGGGGTGGGAAATGAGCAGTTCTTC. Translated: CASSPGTSGVGNEQFF.

This chain links TRBV28 with TRBJ2-3; 7 bases are shared with TRBD1. CDR3 length: 16 amino acids. Germline V gives CDR1 MDHEN, CDR2 SYDVKM. Trimming took 5 bases from V and 6 from J; bases not matched to a gene: 14. CDR3 DNA: TGTGCCAGCAGTGAGGAGACAGGGCGTTTTGGGGATACGCAGTATTTT. Translating gives CASSEETGRFGDTQYF.

About this clone itself: This likely comes from a read error, as the CDR3 has no conserved phenylalanine or tryptophan at its end. This chain connects TRBV29-1 to TRBJ1-2; a possible D gene is TRBD1 (6 bases). The V end lost 6 bases, the J end lost 3 bases, and 14 bases lay between the germline ends. The CDR3 contains 13 residues. Per germline, CDR1 SQVTM and CDR2 ANQGSEA. CDR3 sequence: CSVASQGHYGYTL. CDR3 in DNA: TGCAGCGTAGCCTCACAGGGTCACTATGGCTACACCCTC.

The rearrangement uses TRBV5-4 and TRBJ2-5; D might be TRBD2 (5 bases). Germline loops: CDR1 SGHNT, CDR2 YYREEE (reference sequence). Trimming shortened V by 4 bases and J by 5 bases, and 12 bases separated the two germline ends. The CDR3 has 13 amino acids. CDR3 sequence reads: CASSPTPGETQYF. The CDR3 DNA follows: TGTGCCAGCAGCCCGACGCCGGGGGAGACCCAGTACTTC.

The gene calls are TRBV5-4 and TRBJ2-2, with D tentatively TRBD1 (6 bases). The V end was cut by 5 bases, the J end by 5 bases, with 16 bases between. The CDR3 has 15 residues. The germline CDR1 and CDR2 sequences are SGHNT and YYREEE (reference sequence). Here the CDR3 reads CASRSGTPGTGELFF. The CDR3 nucleotides are TGTGCCAGCAGGTCCGGGACACCGGGGACCGGGGAGCTGTTTTTT. The entire variable domain, with the rest obtained from reference TRBV5-4 and TRBJ2-2, is as follows: ETGVTQSPTHLIKTRGQQVTLRCSSQSGHNTVSWYQQALGQGPQFIFQYYREEENGRGNFPPRFSGLQFPNYSSELNVNALELDDSALYLCASRSGTPGTGELFFGEGSRLTVL.

This sequence joins TRBV11-3 and TRBJ2-1; D gene ambiguous. V was shortened by 0 bases and J by 11 bases, with 11 bases between the two germline ends. The CDR3 sequence is 13 residues long. Germline V gene sequence: CDR1 SGHNT, CDR2 YENEEA. CDR3 nucleotides: TGTGCCAGCAGCTTAGACCGAATCTCAAAGCAGTTCTTC. It translates to CASSLDRISKQFF.